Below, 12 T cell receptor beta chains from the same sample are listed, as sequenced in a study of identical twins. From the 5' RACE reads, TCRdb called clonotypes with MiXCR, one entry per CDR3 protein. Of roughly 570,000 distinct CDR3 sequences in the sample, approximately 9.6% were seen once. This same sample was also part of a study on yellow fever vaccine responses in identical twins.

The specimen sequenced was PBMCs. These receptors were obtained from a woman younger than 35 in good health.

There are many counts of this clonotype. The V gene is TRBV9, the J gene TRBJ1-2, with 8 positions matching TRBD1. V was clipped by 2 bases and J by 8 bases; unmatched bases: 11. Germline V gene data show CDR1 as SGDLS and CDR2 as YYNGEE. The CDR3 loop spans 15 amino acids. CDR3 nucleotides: TGTGCCAGCAGCGTCACCCCAACAGGGGGGGAAGGCTACACCTTC. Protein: CASSVTPTGGEGYTF.

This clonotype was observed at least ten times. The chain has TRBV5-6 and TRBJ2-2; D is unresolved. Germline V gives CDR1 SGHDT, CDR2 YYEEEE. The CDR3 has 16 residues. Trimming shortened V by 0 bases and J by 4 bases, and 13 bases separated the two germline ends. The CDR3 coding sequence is TGTGCCAGCAGCTTGGGAGAGAATACTCTCACCGGGGAGCTGTTTTTT. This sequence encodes CASSLGENTLTGELFF.

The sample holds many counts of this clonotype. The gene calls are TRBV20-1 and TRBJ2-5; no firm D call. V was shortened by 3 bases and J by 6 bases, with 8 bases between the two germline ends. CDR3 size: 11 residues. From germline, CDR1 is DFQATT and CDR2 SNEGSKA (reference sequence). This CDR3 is CSASVEQTQYF. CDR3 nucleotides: TGCAGTGCTAGTGTTGAACAGACCCAGTACTTC.

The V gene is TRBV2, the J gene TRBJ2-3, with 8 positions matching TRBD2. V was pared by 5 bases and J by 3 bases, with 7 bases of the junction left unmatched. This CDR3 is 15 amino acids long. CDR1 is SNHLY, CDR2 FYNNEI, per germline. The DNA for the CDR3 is TGTGCCAGCAGTCCGGGACTAGAGCCTACAGATACGCAGTATTTT. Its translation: CASSPGLEPTDTQYF.

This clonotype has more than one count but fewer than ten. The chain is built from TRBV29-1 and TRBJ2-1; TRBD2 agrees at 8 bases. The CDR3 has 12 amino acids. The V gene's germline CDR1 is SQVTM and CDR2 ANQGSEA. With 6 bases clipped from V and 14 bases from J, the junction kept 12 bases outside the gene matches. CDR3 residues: CSVQGTRREKFF. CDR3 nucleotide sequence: TGCAGCGTCCAAGGGACTAGGCGGGAGAAGTTCTTC.

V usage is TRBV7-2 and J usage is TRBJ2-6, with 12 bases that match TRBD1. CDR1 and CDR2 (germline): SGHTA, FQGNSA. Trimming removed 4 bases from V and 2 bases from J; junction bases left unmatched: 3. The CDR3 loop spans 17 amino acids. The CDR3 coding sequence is TGTGCCAGCAGCTCGGGACAGGGGGCGCCTGGGGCCAACGTCCTGACTTTC. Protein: CASSSGQGAPGANVLTF.

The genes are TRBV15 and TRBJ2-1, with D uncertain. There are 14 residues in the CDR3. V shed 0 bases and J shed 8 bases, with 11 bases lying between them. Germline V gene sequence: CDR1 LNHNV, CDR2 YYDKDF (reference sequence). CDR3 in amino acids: CATSRDSSFDEQFF. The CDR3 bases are TGTGCCACCAGCAGAGATTCCAGTTTCGATGAGCAGTTCTTC.

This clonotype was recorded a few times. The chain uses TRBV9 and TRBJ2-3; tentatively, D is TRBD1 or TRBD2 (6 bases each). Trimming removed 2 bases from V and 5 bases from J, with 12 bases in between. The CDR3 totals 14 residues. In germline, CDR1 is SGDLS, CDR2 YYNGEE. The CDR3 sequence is CASSVGGGGDTQYF. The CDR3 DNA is TGTGCCAGCAGCGTCGGGGGCGGCGGAGATACGCAGTATTTT.

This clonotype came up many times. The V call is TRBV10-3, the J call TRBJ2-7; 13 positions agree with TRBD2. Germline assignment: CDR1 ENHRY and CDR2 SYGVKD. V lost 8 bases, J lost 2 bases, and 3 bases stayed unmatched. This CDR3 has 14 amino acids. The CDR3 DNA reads TGTGCCATCGCCGGGACTAGCGGGACCTACGAGCAGTACTTC. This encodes CAIAGTSGTYEQYF.

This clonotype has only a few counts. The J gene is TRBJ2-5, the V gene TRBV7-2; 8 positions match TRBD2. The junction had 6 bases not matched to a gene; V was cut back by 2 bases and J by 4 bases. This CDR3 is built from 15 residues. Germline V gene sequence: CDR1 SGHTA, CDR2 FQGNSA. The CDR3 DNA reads TGTGCCAGCAGCTTATCCGGGGGGGCGGGAGAGACCCAGTACTTC. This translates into CASSLSGGAGETQYF.

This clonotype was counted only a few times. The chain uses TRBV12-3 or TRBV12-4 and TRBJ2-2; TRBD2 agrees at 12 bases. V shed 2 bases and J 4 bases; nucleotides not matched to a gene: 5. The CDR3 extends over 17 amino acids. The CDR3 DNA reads TGTGCCAGCAGTTTAACTAGCGGGGGGTTTCTCACCGGGGAGCTGTTTTTT. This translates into CASSLTSGGFLTGELFF.

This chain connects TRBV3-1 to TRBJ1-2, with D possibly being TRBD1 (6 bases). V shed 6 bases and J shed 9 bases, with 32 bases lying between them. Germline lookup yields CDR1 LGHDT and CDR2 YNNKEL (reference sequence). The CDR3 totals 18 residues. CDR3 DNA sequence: TGTGCCAGCAGTTTGCCCTTGGGCAGGGGCGGTCCCTCTATGAGCTACACCTTC. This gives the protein CASSLPLGRGGPSMSYTF.